These 19 T cell receptor beta chains were sequenced from one sample in a study of blood T cell repertoires in COVID-19. Profiled with immunoSEQ multiplex PCR; TCRdb holds only in-frame clones, not every one. The profile shows 10,000 to 15,000 clones, 88% of them singletons. Sequenced sample: peripheral blood. The receptors derive from a human donor in a cohort sampled during active COVID-19.

The chain combines TRBV11-2 with TRBJ2-1; 10 positions match TRBD1. Looked up from germline, CDR1 is SGHAT and CDR2 is FQNNGV. This CDR3 spans 16 amino acids. The ends lost 3 bases at V and 9 bases at J; junction bases unmatched: 11. CDR3 bases: TGTGCCAGCAGCTTTAACGACAGGGGGCGTTTTAGTGAGCAGTTCTTC. Its protein is CASSFNDRGRFSEQFF.

The genes are TRBV19 and TRBJ1-1, with D unclear. Germline CDR1 LNHDA, CDR2 SQIVND (reference sequence). The CDR3 is made up of 17 amino acids. V was cut by 5 bases and J by 4 bases, with 23 bases left in between. DNA for the CDR3: TGTGCCAGTAGTTTCGACATAGGAGGGCCTTTTGTCACTGAAGCTTTCTTT. It yields the protein CASSFDIGGPFVTEAFF. The whole variable domain, filled in from reference TRBV19 and TRBJ1-1, reads DGGITQSPKYLFRKEGQNVTLSCEQNLNHDAMYWYRQDPGQGLRLIYYSQIVNDFQKGDIAEGYSVSREKKESFPLTVTSAQKNPTAFYLCASSFDIGGPFVTEAFFGQGTRLTVV.

The chain has TRBV5-8 and TRBJ1-1; D is unclear. Trimming stripped 0 bases from V and 5 bases from J, with 8 bases between. Per the germline V gene, CDR1 is SGHTS and CDR2 is YDEGEE. This CDR3 spans 13 amino acids. The CDR3 DNA reads TGTGCCAGCAGCTTGGCGAGGGAAACTGAAGCTTTCTTT. It is translated as CASSLARETEAFF.

This chain joins TRBV7-6 and TRBJ2-1; D is undetermined. The CDR3 has 12 residues. CDR1 is SGHVS, CDR2 FNYEAQ, per germline. The V end was cut by 1 base, the J end by 8 bases, with 6 bases between. CDR3 region: CASSLVVHEQFF. CDR3 DNA sequence: TGTGCCAGCAGCTTAGTAGTCCATGAGCAGTTCTTC.

This clone was found once. This chain connects TRBV28 to TRBJ1-5; D remains unclear. The germline V gene encodes CDR1 MDHEN and CDR2 SYDVKM. Trimming stripped 5 bases from V and 0 bases from J, with 17 bases between. The CDR3 sequence is 17 residues long. As DNA, the CDR3 is TGTGCCAGCAGTCCCCCGTCGGGAGGATATAGCAATCAGCCCCAGCATTTT. Translating it yields CASSPPSGGYSNQPQHF. The complete variable domain, with remaining parts taken from reference TRBV28 and TRBJ1-5, reads DVKVTQSSRYLVKRTGEKVFLECVQDMDHENMFWYRQDPGLGLRLIYFSYDVKMKEKGDIPEGYSVSREKKERFSLILESASTNQTSMYLCASSPPSGGYSNQPQHFGDGTRLSIL.

The chain couples TRBV4-1 to TRBJ2-5; 7 bases fit TRBD2. The V and J ends lost 4 bases and 3 bases, in that order; junction bases with no gene match: 8. CDR1 is MGHRA and CDR2 is YSYEKL in the germline V gene. This CDR3 region has 15 residues. The CDR3 spells CASSPNLRGEETQYF. DNA for the CDR3: TGCGCCAGCAGCCCGAATCTACGGGGGGAAGAGACCCAGTACTTC.

This clone qualifies as medium-sized (0.01 to 0.1%). The V call is TRBV7-3, the J call TRBJ2-3; 9 positions match TRBD2. The CDR3 is made up of 16 amino acids. V dropped 3 bases and J dropped 5; count of bases not matched to a gene: 9. The germline CDR1 and CDR2 sequences are SGHTA and FQGTGA. The CDR3 DNA follows: TGTGCCAGCAGCTTCAGTCCTAGCGGGGAGGGAGATACGCAGTATTTT. Translated: CASSFSPSGEGDTQYF.

J is TRBJ1-1 and V is TRBV7-9; a possible D gene is TRBD1 (5 bases). The CDR3 has 16 residues. In germline, CDR1 is SEHNR, CDR2 FQNEAQ (reference sequence). V was trimmed by 5 bases and J by 0 bases, leaving 16 bases between them. CDR3 protein: CASSPLHWTLNTEAFF. CDR3 DNA: TGTGCCAGCAGCCCCCTCCACTGGACACTGAACACTGAAGCTTTCTTT.

The chain is built from TRBV7-9 and TRBJ2-1; 13 positions match TRBD2. The CDR3 has 15 amino acids. Germline V CDR1 and CDR2: SEHNR, FQNEAQ (reference sequence). The V and J ends lost 0 bases and 9 bases, in that order; junction bases with no gene match: 2. The CDR3 reads CASSLALAGGVEQFF. For the CDR3, the DNA is TGTGCCAGCAGCTTAGCACTAGCGGGAGGGGTTGAGCAGTTCTTC.

The V and J genes are TRBV2 and TRBJ2-6; no reliable D call. This CDR3 is 13 amino acids long. V lost 7 bases, J lost 1 base, and 5 bases lay in between. CDR1 and CDR2 (germline): SNHLY, FYNNEI. The DNA of the CDR3 is TGTGCCAGCACTGTATCTGGGGCCAACGTCCTGACTTTC. Protein product: CASTVSGANVLTF. The full variable domain, completed using reference TRBV2 and TRBJ2-6, is EPEVTQTPSHQVTQMGQEVILRCVPISNHLYFYWYRQILGQKVEFLVSFYNNEISEKSEIFDDQFSVERPDGSNFTLKIRSTKLEDSAMYFCASTVSGANVLTFGAGSRLTVL.

The CDR3 sequence: CASSIGGADTQYF. The CDR3 coding sequence is TGTGCCAGCAGCATCGGGGGGGCCGATACGCAGTATTTT. The J gene is TRBJ2-3, the V gene TRBV7-3; 8 bases are shared with TRBD2. Germline V gene lookup returns CDR1 SGHTA and CDR2 FQGTGA. The V segment lost 5 bases and the J segment 6 bases; nucleotides outside the gene matches: 4. This CDR3 comprises 13 residues.

The chain combines TRBV30 with TRBJ1-6; D not resolved. Trimming removed 4 bases from V and 1 base from J, with 11 bases in between. There are 15 residues in the CDR3. Germline V gene data show CDR1 as GTSNPN and CDR2 as SVGIG (reference sequence). This CDR3 is CAWKPGSSYNSPLHF. The CDR3 coding sequence is TGTGCCTGGAAGCCAGGAAGTTCCTATAATTCACCCCTCCACTTT.

The rearrangement uses TRBV10-3 and TRBJ2-1; TRBD2 matches at 7 bases. Germline assignment: CDR1 ENHRY and CDR2 SYGVKD. The CDR3 length is 15 residues. The junction had 3 bases not matched to a gene; V was cut back by 0 bases and J by 4 bases. DNA for the CDR3: TGTGCCATCAGTGAGTCGAGCGGGGTATACAATGAGCAGTTCTTC. This translates into CAISESSGVYNEQFF.

The rearrangement links TRBV5-1 to TRBJ1-3; D unclear. The CDR3 consists of 18 residues. V dropped 0 bases and J dropped 3 bases, with 19 bases sitting between them. Germline CDR1 reads SGHRS; CDR2 reads YFSETQ. The CDR3 is CASSLEGRARLDGNTIYF. Here the CDR3 DNA reads TGCGCCAGCAGCTTGGAAGGGAGAGCACGACTCGATGGAAACACCATATATTTT.

The chain has TRBV6-6 and TRBJ2-3, with 13 bases lining up with TRBD2. The CDR3 consists of 16 residues. Losses at the gene ends were 5 bases for V and 6 bases for J; bases not matched to a gene: 8. CDR1 and CDR2 (germline): MNHNY, SVGAGI (reference sequence). The CDR3 loop is CASSKTSGGDRDTQYF. The CDR3 nucleotides read TGTGCCAGCAGTAAAACTAGCGGGGGGGATCGCGATACGCAGTATTTT.

The chain couples TRBV4-1 to TRBJ2-7; TRBD2 aligns across 14 bases. With 1 base clipped from V and 1 base from J, the junction kept 3 bases outside the gene matches. There are 17 residues in the CDR3. CDR1 and CDR2 from the germline V gene are MGHRA and YSYEKL. CDR3 bases: TGCGCCAGCAGCCAAGCCGGGACTAGCGGGGGATCCTACGAGCAGTACTTC. Translating gives CASSQAGTSGGSYEQYF.

The chain is built from TRBV30 and TRBJ2-6, with 12 bases matching TRBD1. This CDR3 is built from 18 residues. J gave up 4 bases and V 2 bases, and 9 bases lay outside the gene matches. CDR1 GTSNPN and CDR2 SVGIG come from the germline V gene (reference sequence). The CDR3 here is CAWSTGTGGTGGANVLTF. CDR3 in DNA: TGTGCCTGGAGTACCGGGACAGGGGGCACAGGAGGGGCCAACGTCCTGACTTTC.

The genes are TRBV7-2 and TRBJ1-1; D not certain. This CDR3 has 13 amino acids. V was shortened by 3 bases and J by 2 bases, with 7 bases between the two germline ends. Germline V gene data show CDR1 as SGHTA and CDR2 as FQGNSA. CDR3 amino acids: CASSFTENTEAFF. For the CDR3, the DNA is TGTGCCAGCAGCTTTACAGAAAACACTGAAGCTTTCTTT. The full variable domain, rest sourced from reference TRBV7-2 and TRBJ1-1, is GAGVSQSPSNKVTEKGKDVELRCDPISGHTALYWYRQSLGQGLEFLIYFQGNSAPDKSGLPSDRFSAERTGGSVSTLTIQRTQQEDSAVYLCASSFTENTEAFFGQGTRLTVV.

The chain combines TRBV5-1 with TRBJ2-6; TRBD2 might be the D (6 bases). V lost 3 bases, J lost 4 bases, and 23 bases lay in between. CDR3 size: 19 residues. Per the germline V gene, CDR1 is SGHRS and CDR2 is YFSETQ. The CDR3 sequence is CASSSPFGRRGVGANVLTF. CDR3 in DNA: TGCGCCAGCAGCTCGCCTTTTGGCAGGAGGGGTGTGGGGGCCAACGTCCTGACTTTC.